Following are 2 T cell receptor beta chains from one sample sequenced in a study of CD8 T cells in ankylosing spondylitis. From the 5' RACE reads, TCRdb called clonotypes with MiXCR, one entry per CDR3 protein. Here the sample spans around 150,000 distinct CDR3 sequences, approximately 10% being singletons. Sequencing used blood, either unsorted or a sorted T cell fraction (not recorded which). These receptors were taken from a female donor with ankylosing spondylitis or in good health (not recorded which).

The chain links TRBV2 to TRBJ2-3; maybe TRBD1 (7 bases). V was pared by 7 bases and J by 0 bases, with 17 bases between. This CDR3 comprises 16 residues. The germline CDR1 and CDR2 sequences are SNHLY and FYNNEI. DNA of the CDR3: TGTGCCAGCAACCGATACTCAGGGGGGAGCACAGATACGCAGTATTTT. Translating it yields CASNRYSGGSTDTQYF.

This clonotype was seen many times. The genes are TRBV10-2 and TRBJ1-2, with a possible D match to TRBD1 (5 bases). The CDR3 is 15 residues long. The germline V gene encodes CDR1 WSHSY and CDR2 SAAADI. Trimming shortened V by 5 bases and J by 6 bases, and 19 bases separated the two germline ends. In DNA, the CDR3 is TGCGCCAGCAGTCATCGGGACCGCGTAATTGATGGCTACACCTTC. This sequence encodes CASSHRDRVIDGYTF.